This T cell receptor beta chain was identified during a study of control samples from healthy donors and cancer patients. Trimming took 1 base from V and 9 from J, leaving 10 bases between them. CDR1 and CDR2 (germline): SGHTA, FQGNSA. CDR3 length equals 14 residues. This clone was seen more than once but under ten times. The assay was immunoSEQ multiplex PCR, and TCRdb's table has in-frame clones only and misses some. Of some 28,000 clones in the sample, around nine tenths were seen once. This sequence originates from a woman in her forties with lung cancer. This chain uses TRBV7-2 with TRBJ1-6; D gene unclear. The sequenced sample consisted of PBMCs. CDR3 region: CASSLGVLSSPLHF. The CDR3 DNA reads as TGTGCCAGCAGCTTAGGAGTCCTCAGTTCACCCCTCCACTTT.